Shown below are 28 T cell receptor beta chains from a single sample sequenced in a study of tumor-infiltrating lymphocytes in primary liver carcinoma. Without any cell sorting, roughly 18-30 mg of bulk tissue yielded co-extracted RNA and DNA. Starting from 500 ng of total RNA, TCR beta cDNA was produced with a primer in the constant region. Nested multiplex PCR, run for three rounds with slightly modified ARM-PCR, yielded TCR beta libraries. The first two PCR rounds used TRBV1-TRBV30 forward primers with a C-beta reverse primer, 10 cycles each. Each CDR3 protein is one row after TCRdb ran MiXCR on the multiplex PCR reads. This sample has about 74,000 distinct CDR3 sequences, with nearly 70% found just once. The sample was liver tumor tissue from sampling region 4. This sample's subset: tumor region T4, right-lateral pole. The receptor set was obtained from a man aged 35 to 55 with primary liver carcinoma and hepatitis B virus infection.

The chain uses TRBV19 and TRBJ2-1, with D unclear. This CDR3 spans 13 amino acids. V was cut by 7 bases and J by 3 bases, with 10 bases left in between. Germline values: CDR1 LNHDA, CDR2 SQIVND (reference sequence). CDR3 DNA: TGTGCCAGTACAGCCTACGACTACAATGAGCAGTTCTTC. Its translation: CASTAYDYNEQFF.

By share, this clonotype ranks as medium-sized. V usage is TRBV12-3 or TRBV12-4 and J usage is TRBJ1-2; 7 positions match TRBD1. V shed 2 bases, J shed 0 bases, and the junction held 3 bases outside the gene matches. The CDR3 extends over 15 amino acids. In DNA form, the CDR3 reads TGTGCCAGCAGTTTAAGGGACAGACCTAACTATGGCTACACCTTC. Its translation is CASSLRDRPNYGYTF.

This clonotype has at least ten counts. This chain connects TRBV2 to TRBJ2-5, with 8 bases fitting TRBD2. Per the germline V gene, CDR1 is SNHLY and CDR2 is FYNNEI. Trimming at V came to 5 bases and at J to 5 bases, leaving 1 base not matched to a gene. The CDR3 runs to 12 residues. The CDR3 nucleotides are TGTGCCAGCAGTAGACTAGCGGAGACCCAGTACTTC. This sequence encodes CASSRLAETQYF.

CDR3 in amino acids: CASSSSGGCQPQHF. Written as DNA, the CDR3 is TGTGCCAGCAGCTCCTCGGGGGGGTGCCAGCCCCAGCATTTT. The chain employs TRBV6-6 and TRBJ1-5, with a possible D match to TRBD1 (5 bases). Germline V lookup: CDR1 MNHNY, CDR2 SVGAGI (reference sequence). The CDR3 contains 14 residues. Trimming left V 6 bases short and J 7 bases short, with 16 bases between.

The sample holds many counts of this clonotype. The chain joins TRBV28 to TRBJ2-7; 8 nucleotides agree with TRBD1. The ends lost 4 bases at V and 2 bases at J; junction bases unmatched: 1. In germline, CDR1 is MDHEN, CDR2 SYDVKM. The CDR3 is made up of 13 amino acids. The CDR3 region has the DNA TGTGCCAGCAGTTCGACAGGGGCCTACGAGCAGTACTTC. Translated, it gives CASSSTGAYEQYF.

The CDR3 loop reads CASRMTGDSHTIYF. In nucleotides, the CDR3 is TGTGCCAGCAGAATGACAGGGGACTCACACACCATATATTTT. V and J are TRBV6-5 and TRBJ1-3, with 8 bases aligning to TRBD1. Germline-derived CDR1 and CDR2 are MNHEY and SVGAGI. V lost 6 bases and J lost 8; bases outside the gene matches: 9. This CDR3 comprises 14 residues.

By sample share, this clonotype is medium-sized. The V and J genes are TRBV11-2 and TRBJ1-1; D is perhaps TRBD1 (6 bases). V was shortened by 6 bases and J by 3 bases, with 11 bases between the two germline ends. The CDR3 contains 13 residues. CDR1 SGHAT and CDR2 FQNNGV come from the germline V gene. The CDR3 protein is CASSRNRDTEAFF. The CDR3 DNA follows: TGTGCCAGCAGTAGGAACAGGGACACTGAAGCTTTCTTT.

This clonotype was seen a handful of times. CDR3 in amino acids: CASRPDWSRGGELFF. CDR3 bases: TGTGCCAGCAGGCCCGACTGGAGCCGAGGCGGGGAGCTGTTTTTT. The V call is TRBV2, the J call TRBJ2-2; no firm D call. Looked up from germline, CDR1 is SNHLY and CDR2 is FYNNEI. The V end lost 6 bases, the J end lost 7 bases, and 18 bases lay between the germline ends. The CDR3 spans 15 residues.

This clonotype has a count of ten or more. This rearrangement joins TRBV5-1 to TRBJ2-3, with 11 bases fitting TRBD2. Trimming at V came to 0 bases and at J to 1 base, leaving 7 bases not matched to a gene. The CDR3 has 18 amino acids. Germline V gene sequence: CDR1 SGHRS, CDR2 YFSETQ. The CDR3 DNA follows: TGCGCCAGCAGCTTGGGTTTAGCGGGAGGGAGTGGCACAGATACGCAGTATTTT. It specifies CASSLGLAGGSGTDTQYF.

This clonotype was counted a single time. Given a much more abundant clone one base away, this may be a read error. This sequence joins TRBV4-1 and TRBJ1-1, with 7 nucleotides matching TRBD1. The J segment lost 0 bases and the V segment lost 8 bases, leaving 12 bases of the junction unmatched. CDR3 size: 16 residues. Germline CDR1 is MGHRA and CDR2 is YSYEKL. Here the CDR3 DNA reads TGCGCCAGCTGCCCCTCCGGGACAGCCATGAACACTGAAGCTTTCTTT. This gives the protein CASCPSGTAMNTEAFF.

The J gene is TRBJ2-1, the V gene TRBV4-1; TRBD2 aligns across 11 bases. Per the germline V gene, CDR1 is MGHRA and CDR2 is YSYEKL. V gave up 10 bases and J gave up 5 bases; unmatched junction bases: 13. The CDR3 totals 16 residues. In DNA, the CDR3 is TGCGCCAACAGTCTATCCGGGACTAGCGGTGACAATGAGCAGTTCTTC. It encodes CANSLSGTSGDNEQFF.

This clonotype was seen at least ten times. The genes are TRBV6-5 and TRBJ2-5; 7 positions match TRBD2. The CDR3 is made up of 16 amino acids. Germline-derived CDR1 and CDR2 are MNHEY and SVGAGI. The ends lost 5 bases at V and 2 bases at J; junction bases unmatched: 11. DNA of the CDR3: TGTGCCAGCAGTCTTCCGGGGAGGGGAGCGCAAGAGACCCAGTACTTC. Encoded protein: CASSLPGRGAQETQYF.

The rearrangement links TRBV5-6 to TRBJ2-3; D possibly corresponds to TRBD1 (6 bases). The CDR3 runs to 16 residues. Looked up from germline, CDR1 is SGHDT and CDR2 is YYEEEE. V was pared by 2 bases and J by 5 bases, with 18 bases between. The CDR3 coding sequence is TGTGCCAGCAGCTTAGGGGGACCACTCCCCGGAGATACGCAGTATTTT. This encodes CASSLGGPLPGDTQYF.

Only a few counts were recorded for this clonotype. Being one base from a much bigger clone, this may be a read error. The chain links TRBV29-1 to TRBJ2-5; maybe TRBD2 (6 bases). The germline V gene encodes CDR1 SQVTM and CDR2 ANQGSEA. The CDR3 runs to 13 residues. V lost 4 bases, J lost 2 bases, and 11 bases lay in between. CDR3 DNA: TGCAGCGTTGGAGGACTACTGCAAGAGACCCAGTACTTC. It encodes CSVGGLLQETQYF.

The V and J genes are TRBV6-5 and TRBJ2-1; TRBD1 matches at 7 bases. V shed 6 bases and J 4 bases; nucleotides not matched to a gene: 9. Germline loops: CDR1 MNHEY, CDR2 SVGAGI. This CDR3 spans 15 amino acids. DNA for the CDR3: TGTGCCAGCAGACCAGACAGGGACCGATACAATGAGCAGTTCTTC. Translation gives CASRPDRDRYNEQFF.

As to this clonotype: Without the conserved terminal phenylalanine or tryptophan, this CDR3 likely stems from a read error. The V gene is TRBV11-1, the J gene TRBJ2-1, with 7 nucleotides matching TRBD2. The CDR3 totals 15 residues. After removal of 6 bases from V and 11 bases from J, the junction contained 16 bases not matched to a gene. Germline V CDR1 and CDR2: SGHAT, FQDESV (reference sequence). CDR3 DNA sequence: TGTGCCAGCAGGTCTCTACTAGCGAAAGACCCACAGCAGTTCTCA. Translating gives CASRSLLAKDPQQFS.

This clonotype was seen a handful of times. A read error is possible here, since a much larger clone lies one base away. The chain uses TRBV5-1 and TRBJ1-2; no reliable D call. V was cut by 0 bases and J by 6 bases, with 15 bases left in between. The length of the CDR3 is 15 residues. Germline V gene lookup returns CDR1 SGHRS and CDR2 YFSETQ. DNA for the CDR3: TGCGCCAGCAGCTTGGTGCTGGAGGCAAACCATGGCTACACCTTC. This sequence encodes CASSLVLEANHGYTF.

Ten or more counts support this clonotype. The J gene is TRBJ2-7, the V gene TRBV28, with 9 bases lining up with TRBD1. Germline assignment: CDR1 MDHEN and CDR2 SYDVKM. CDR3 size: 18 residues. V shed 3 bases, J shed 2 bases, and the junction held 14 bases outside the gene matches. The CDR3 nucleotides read TGTGCCAGCAGTTTGGGTCCAGGGACAGGGCTAGGGGCCTACGAGCAGTACTTC. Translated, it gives CASSLGPGTGLGAYEQYF. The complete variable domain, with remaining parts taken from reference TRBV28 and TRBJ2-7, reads DVKVTQSSRYLVKRTGEKVFLECVQDMDHENMFWYRQDPGLGLRLIYFSYDVKMKEKGDIPEGYSVSREKKERFSLILESASTNQTSMYLCASSLGPGTGLGAYEQYFGPGTRLTVT.

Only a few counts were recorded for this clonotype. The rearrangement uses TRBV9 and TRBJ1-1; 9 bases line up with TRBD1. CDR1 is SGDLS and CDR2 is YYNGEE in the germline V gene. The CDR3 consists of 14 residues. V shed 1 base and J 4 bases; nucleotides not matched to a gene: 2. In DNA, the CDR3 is TGTGCCAGCAGCGTATTGACAGGGGGCACTGAAGCTTTCTTT. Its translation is CASSVLTGGTEAFF.

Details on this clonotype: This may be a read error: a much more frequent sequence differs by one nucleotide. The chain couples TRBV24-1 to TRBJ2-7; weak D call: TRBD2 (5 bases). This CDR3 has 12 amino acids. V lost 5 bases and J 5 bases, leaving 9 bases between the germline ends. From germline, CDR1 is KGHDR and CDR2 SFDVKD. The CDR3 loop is CATSGRDNEQYF. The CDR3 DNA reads TGTGCCACCAGTGGTCGGGATAACGAGCAGTACTTC.

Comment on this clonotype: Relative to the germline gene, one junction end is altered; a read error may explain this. The CDR3 loop is CASTLWIGMKAGTNALTF. The CDR3 region has the DNA TGTGCCAGCACTCTTTGGATAGGGATGAAAGCTGGGACCAACGCCCTGACTTTC. The J gene is TRBJ2-6, the V gene TRBV6-5; either TRBD1 or TRBD2 may fit D (5 bases each). The CDR3 is 18 amino acids. Germline CDR1 MNHEY, CDR2 SVGAGI.

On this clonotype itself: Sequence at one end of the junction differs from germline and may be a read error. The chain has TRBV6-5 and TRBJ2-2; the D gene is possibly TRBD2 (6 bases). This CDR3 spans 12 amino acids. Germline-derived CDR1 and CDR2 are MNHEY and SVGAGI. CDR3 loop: CASRERGGELLF. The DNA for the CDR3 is TGTGCCAGCAGGGAGAGGGGCGGGGAGCTTCTTTTT.

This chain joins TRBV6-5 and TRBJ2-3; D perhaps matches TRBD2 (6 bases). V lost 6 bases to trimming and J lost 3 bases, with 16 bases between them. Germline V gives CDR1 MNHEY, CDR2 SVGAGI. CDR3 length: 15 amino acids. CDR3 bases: TGTGCCAGCAGCCTCCAGGAGGGTGAGACAGATACGCAGTATTTT. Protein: CASSLQEGETDTQYF.

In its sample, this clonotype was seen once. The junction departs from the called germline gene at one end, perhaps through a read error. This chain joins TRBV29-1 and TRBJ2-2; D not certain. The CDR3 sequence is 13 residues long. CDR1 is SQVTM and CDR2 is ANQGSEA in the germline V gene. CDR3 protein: CSVWQVNTGELFF. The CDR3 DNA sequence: TGCAGTGTGTGGCAGGTAAACACTGGGGAGCTGTTTTTT.

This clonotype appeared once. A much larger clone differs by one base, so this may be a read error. CDR3 sequence reads: CASSFGGAAGTEAFF. CDR3 nucleotide sequence: TGCGCCAGCAGCTTCGGTGGGGCCGCGGGCACTGAAGCTTTCTTT. This sequence joins TRBV5-1 and TRBJ1-1, with a possible D match to TRBD1 (5 bases). CDR3 length equals 15 residues. V was shortened by 2 bases and J by 4 bases, with 15 bases between the two germline ends. Per the germline V gene, CDR1 is SGHRS and CDR2 is YFSETQ.

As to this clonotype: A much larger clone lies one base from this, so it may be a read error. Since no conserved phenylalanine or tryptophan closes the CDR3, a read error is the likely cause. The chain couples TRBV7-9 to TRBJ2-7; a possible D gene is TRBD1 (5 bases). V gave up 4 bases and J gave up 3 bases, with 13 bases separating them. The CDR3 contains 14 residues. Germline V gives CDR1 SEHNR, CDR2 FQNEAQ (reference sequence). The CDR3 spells CASSSDIPHYEQYL. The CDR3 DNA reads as TGTGCCAGCAGCTCGGACATCCCCCACTACGAGCAGTACCTC.

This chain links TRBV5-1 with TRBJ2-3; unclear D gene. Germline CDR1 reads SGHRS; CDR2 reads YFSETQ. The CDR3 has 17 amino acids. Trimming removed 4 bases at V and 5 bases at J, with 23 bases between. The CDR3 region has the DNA TGCGCCAGCAGCAAAGAACCATCTCTTAGTGGTATAGATACGCAGTATTTT. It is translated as CASSKEPSLSGIDTQYF.

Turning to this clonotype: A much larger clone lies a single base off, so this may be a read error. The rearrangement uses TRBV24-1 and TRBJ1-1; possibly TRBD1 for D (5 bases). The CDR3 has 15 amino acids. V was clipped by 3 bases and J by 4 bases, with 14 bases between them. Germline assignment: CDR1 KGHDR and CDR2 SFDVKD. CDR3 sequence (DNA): TGTGCCACCAGTGATCCCTCGGGCGGGGCCACTGAAGCTTTCTTT. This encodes CATSDPSGGATEAFF.